This T cell receptor beta chain originates from a study of radiotherapy plus CTLA-4 blockade in lung cancer. Study outcomes and limitations: With interferon-beta, early dynamics of blood T cell clones were reported to best predict response. The study found tumor-derived TCR clones expanded in blood after radiotherapy plus ipilimumab.

This clone came up a few times. The target antigen is unknown. The table came from immunoSEQ multiplex PCR; TCRdb's copy has only in-frame clones and leaves some out. Among 89,000 or so clones listed, roughly 80% were seen once. Per the germline V gene, CDR1 is LGHNA and CDR2 is YNFKEQ. The CDR3 has 13 residues. V dropped 2 bases and J dropped 14 bases, with 18 bases sitting between them. This chain uses TRBV4-2 with TRBJ1-1; a possible D gene is TRBD1 (5 bases). This TCR was sampled from a human donor with non-small cell lung cancer who had a partial response to radiotherapy plus ipilimumab. The material was peripheral blood, obtained from a patient treated with radiotherapy plus ipilimumab. The CDR3 region has the DNA TGTGCCAGCAGCCAAATCGGAATGGCAGGGTGGTTCTTT. Translation: CASSQIGMAGWFF.